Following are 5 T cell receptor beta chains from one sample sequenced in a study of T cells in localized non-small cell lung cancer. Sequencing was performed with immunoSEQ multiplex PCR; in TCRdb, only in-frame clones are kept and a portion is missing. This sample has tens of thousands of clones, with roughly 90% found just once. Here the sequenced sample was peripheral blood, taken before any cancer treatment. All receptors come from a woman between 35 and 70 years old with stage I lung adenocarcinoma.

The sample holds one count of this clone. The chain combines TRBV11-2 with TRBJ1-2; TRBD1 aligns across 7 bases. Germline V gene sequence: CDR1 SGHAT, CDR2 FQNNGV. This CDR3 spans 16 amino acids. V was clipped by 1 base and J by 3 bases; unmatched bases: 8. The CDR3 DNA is TGTGCCAGCAGCTTAGGGTCTCCAGGGGGACACTATGGCTACACCTTC. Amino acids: CASSLGSPGGHYGYTF.

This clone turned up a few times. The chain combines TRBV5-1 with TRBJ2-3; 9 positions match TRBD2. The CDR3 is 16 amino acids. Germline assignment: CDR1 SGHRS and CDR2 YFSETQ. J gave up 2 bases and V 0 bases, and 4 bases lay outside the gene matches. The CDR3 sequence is CASSLASGAFTDTQYF. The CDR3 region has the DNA TGCGCCAGCAGCTTGGCTAGCGGGGCTTTCACAGATACGCAGTATTTT.

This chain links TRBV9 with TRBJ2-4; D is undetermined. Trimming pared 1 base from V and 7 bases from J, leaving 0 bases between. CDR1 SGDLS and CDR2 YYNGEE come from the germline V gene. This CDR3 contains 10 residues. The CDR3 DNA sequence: TGTGCCAGCAGCGTAAACATTCAGTACTTC. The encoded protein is CASSVNIQYF.

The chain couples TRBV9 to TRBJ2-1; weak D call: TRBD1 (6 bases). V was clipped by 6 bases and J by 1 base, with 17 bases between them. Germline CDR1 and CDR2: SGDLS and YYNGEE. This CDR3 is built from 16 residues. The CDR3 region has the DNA TGTGCCAGCACTCAAGGGTGGGGACAATCCTACAATGAGCAGTTCTTC. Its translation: CASTQGWGQSYNEQFF.

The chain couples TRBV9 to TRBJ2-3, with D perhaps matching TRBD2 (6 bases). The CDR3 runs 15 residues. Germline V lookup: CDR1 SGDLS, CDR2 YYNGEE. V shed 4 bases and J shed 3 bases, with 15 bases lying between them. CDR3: CASSLSGGKTDTQYF. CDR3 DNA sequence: TGTGCCAGCAGCCTATCCGGAGGGAAAACAGATACGCAGTATTTT.